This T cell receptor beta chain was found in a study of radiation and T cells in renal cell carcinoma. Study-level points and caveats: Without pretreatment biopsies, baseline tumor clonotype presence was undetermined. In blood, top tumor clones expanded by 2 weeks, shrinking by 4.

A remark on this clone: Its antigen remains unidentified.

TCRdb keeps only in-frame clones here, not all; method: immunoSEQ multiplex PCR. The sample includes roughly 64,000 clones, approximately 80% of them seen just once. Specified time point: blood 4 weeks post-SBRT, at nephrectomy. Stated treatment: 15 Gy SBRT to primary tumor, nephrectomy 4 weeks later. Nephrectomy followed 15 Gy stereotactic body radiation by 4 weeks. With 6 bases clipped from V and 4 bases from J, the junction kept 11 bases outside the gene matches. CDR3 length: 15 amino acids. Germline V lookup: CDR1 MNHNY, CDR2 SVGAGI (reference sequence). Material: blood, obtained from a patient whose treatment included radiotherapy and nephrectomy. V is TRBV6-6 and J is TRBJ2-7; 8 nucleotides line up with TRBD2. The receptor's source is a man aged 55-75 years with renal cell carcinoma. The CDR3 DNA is TGTGCCAGCAGCCCCGGGGGGGGGCCCTCTTACGAGCAGTACGTC. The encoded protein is CASSPGGGPSYEQYV.